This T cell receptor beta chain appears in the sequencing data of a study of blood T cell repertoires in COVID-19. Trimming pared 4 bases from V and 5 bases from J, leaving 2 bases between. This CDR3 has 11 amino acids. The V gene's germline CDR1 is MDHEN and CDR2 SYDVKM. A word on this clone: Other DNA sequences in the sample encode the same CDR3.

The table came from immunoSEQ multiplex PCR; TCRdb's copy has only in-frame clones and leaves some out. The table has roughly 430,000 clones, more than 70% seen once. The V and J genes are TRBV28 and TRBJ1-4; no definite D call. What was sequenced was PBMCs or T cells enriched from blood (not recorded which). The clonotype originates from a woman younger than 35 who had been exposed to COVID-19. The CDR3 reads CASSSNEKLFF. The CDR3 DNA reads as TGTGCCAGCAGTTCAAATGAAAAACTGTTTTTT.